This T cell receptor beta chain was found in a study of T cells of healthy individuals. This clonotype showed up just a few times. One entry per CDR3 protein results from TCRdb running MiXCR on the 5' RACE reads. The data hold about 41,000 distinct CDR3 sequences, with roughly 4.3% observed a single time. This CDR3 contains 16 residues. V was pared by 2 bases and J by 6 bases, with 7 bases of the junction left unmatched. CDR1 is MNHNS, CDR2 SASEGT, per germline. This rearrangement joins TRBV6-1 to TRBJ2-1; 10 nucleotides line up with TRBD2. This clonotype was obtained from a human donor in good health. This chain's CDR3 is CASSERSGGAGNEQFF. The CDR3 nucleotides are TGTGCCAGCAGTGAACGGAGCGGGGGGGCGGGCAATGAGCAGTTCTTC.